This T cell receptor beta chain was retrieved from a study of T cell repertoires in cytomegalovirus infection. Study-level background: CMV infection and matching HLA type were both indicated by public TCR beta signatures. Study conclusions and caveats: HLA-C-restricted, CMV-specific TCR beta clonotypes were dominant ex vivo. Summed frequency of shared TCR beta families picked out CMV carriers who also had the relevant HLA.

TCRdb analysed the reads with MiXCR anew, one entry per CDR3 protein. The profile shows 200,000 or so distinct CDR3 sequences, roughly 30% of them singletons. V was cut by 5 bases and J by 8 bases, with 16 bases left in between. CDR3 size: 15 residues. In its sample, this clonotype was seen a few times. Its matching antigen is unknown. Input material: PBMCs. This clonotype originated in a human donor in good health (CMV status not recorded). Some clones in this sample may be carry-over from other donors' samples. The chain has TRBV12-3 or TRBV12-4 and TRBJ1-6; D call uncertain. CDR3 protein: CASSPTAGWDSPLHF. In nucleotides, the CDR3 is TGTGCCAGCAGTCCAACGGCTGGTTGGGATTCACCCCTCCACTTT.